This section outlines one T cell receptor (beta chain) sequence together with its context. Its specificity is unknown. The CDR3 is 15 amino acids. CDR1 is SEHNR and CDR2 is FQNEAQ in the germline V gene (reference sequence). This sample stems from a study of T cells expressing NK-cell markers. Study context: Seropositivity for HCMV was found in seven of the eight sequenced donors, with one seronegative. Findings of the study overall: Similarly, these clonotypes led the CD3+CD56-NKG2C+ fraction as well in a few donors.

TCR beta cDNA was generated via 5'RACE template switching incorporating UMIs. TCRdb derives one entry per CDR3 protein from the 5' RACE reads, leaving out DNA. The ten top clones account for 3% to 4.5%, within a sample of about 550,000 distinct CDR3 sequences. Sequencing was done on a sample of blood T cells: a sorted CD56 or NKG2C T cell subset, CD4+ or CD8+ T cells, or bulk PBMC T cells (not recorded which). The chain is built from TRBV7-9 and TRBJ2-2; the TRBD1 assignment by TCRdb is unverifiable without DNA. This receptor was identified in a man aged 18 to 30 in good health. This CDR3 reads CASSFGTGTTGELFF.